The T cell receptor beta chain described here comes from a study of regulatory T cells (dated by TCRdb to the late 2010s). For the wider study: The study compared T-cell receptor beta repertoires of sorted regulatory, conventional CD4+ and CD8+ T cells in CD3G-deficient patients with those in healthy controls. Overall study results and their limits: Regulatory T-cell repertoire restriction varied between patients and was most prominent in the two patients with the most severe autoimmunity. Compared with both autologous conventional CD4+ cells and control regulatory T cells, regulatory T cells from CD3G-deficient patients had reduced Shannon diversity. Patient regulatory T-cell samples yielded roughly tenfold fewer unique productive TRB reads than control samples. Repertoires from patients had restricted unique TRB V-J pairs and skewed V and J gene usage, with the strongest effect in regulatory T cells.

In the case of this clone: The antigen it recognizes is unknown. One base away there is no much larger clone; base qualities are not given.

All CD3G-deficient patients had evidence of autoimmunity, which was more severe in two of the patients. At the time of testing, the patients were between 2 and 39 years old, and their CD4+ and CD8+ T cells had reduced naive proportions and increased memory proportions. CD4+ cells were FACS-sorted into CD25-high CD127-low regulatory T cells and CD25-low CD127-high conventional CD4+ T cells. The patient group comprised about 6 individuals with CD3G deficiency. Patient samples and clinical data came from an international physician network spanning the United States, Europe and Asia. Peripheral blood mononuclear cells were isolated by Ficoll density separation. In the multiplex PCR, 52 forward TRBV primers and 13 reverse TRBJ primers were used, and assay-based and computational corrections were applied for amplification bias. Within the immunoSEQ assay, multiplex PCR amplified rearranged TRB loci from genomic DNA. Sequencing of the TRB amplicons was done on an Illumina HiSeq platform. The authors' pipeline ran thus. Custom algorithms error-filtered the raw sequences and aligned the raw sequences to reference gene sequences, after which the immunoSEQ online tools were used for analysis. Productive and nonproductive TRB rearrangement frequencies were evaluated among both unique and total sequences. Assessment of potential self-reactivity relied on the hydrophobicity of positions 6 and 7 in the TRB CDR3, along with their amino acid composition. Groups were compared by t tests, Mann-Whitney tests or two-way ANOVA performed in Prism software. In TCRdb, the immuneACCESS table is reduced to in-frame sequences with V and J assigned. These tables do not hold every clone; where another copy was compared, an unresolved V gene accounts for under half, and the others remain unexplained. The D gene and trimming were derived from the DNA, and the V and J assignments and clone size from that table. In this sample the table shows under 4,000 clones, 90% to 95% of which occur a single time. The top ten clonotypes cover less than 4% of the sample.

The CDR3 contains 15 residues, cysteine and phenylalanine counted. Just the 45-base CDR3 DNA is kept, in frame starting at base 1. V sheds 5 bases and J sheds 0 bases, leaving 10 bases between their ends. Via the germline V gene (reference sequence), CDR1 is SEHNR and CDR2 FQNEAQ. Recombination joined TRBV7-9 with TRBJ2-2, with the D segment possibly TRBD1 or TRBD2, each aligning over 5 bases. The sequenced sample was CD4+ Tregs sorted from blood. The receptor was derived from a person aged 18 to 30 with CD3G deficiency. The sequenced DNA: TGTGCCAGCAGCAAGGGACCTTCGAACACCGGGGAGCTGTTTTTT. Its coded protein is CASSKGPSNTGELFF.